The 31 T cell receptor beta chains reported below all come from one sample, sequenced in a study of T-cell memory formation after mild COVID-19. TCRdb reanalysed the 5' RACE reads using MiXCR and keeps one entry per CDR3 protein. The table records about 560,000 distinct CDR3 sequences, about a sixth of them present only once. The sample comprised PBMCs or a T cell subset sorted from them (not recorded which). These receptors all stem from an adult woman who had mild COVID-19 (a few samples of this study predate the infection). Cell type and time point are not known.

Only a few counts were recorded for this clonotype. V is TRBV13 and J is TRBJ1-4; maybe TRBD1 (6 bases). The length of the CDR3 is 14 residues. The germline V and J ends were trimmed by 4 bases and 6 bases, with 12 bases remaining between them. Germline CDR1 reads PRHDT; CDR2 reads FYEKMQ (reference sequence). CDR3 protein: CASSYRGHDEKLFF. The CDR3 DNA reads as TGTGCCAGCAGCTACCGGGGACACGATGAAAAACTGTTTTTT.

This clonotype has only a few counts. The genes are TRBV24-1 and TRBJ2-1; maybe TRBD1 (6 bases). Trimming took off 4 bases at V and 0 bases at J, with 18 bases between the two ends. CDR3 length: 18 residues. The V gene's germline CDR1 is KGHDR and CDR2 SFDVKD. The chain's CDR3 is CATSDPLTGITSYNEQFF. The CDR3 DNA is TGTGCCACCAGTGACCCTCTCACAGGGATAACCTCCTACAATGAGCAGTTCTTC.

The rearrangement links TRBV7-6 to TRBJ2-3; 13 bases map to TRBD2. This CDR3 spans 19 amino acids. With V trimmed by 2 bases and J by 4 bases, 12 bases remained unmatched. Germline V CDR1 and CDR2: SGHVS, FNYEAQ. For the CDR3, the DNA is TGTGCCAGCAGCTTATCCCCAACTACTAGCGGGAGGGGCCCAGATACGCAGTATTTT. Translation: CASSLSPTTSGRGPDTQYF. Full variable domain (rest looked up from reference TRBV7-6 and TRBJ2-3): GAGVSQSPRYKVTKRGQDVALRCDPISGHVSLYWYRQALGQGPEFLTYFNYEAQQDKSGLPNDRFSAERPEGSISTLTIQRTEQRDSAMYRCASSLSPTTSGRGPDTQYFGPGTRLTVL.

The sample holds a few counts of this clonotype. The chain combines TRBV20-1 with TRBJ1-3; D remains ambiguous. CDR1 is DFQATT, CDR2 SNEGSKA, per germline (reference sequence). The CDR3 sequence is 15 residues long. The germline V and J ends were trimmed by 8 bases and 0 bases, with 17 bases remaining between them. CDR3: CSSLHTVPSGNTIYF. The CDR3 coding sequence is TGCAGTTCGCTTCATACAGTGCCCTCTGGAAACACCATATATTTT.

The chain uses TRBV12-3 or TRBV12-4 and TRBJ1-5; no definite D call. The CDR3 loop spans 15 amino acids. The V end was cut by 3 bases, the J end by 4 bases, with 13 bases between. DNA for the CDR3: TGTGCCAGCAGTTTCCGTCATCCCGCTAATCAGCCCCAGCATTTT. Amino acid sequence: CASSFRHPANQPQHF.

The V gene is TRBV9, the J gene TRBJ1-3, with 9 bases aligning to TRBD1. Looked up from germline, CDR1 is SGDLS and CDR2 is YYNGEE. V lost 2 bases and J lost 7; bases outside the gene matches: 13. This CDR3 is 17 amino acids long. The CDR3: CASSVTDGTGRSNTIYF. The CDR3 bases are TGTGCCAGCAGCGTCACCGACGGGACAGGGAGAAGTAACACCATATATTTT.

This clonotype was observed once. The rearrangement joins TRBV12-5 to TRBJ1-2, with D unresolved. CDR3 length equals 11 residues. Trimming left V 1 base short and J 6 bases short, with 3 bases between. Germline V gene data show CDR1 as LGHNT and CDR2 as FRNRAP. The DNA for the CDR3 is TGTGCTAGTGGTTTGGGGGATGGCTACACCTTC. Protein product: CASGLGDGYTF.

The table lists this clonotype with a count of one. The chain uses TRBV12-3 or TRBV12-4 and TRBJ2-7; possible D gene TRBD2, 5 bases. The CDR3 spans 16 residues. Trimming took off 6 bases at V and 0 bases at J, with 18 bases between the two ends. The chain's CDR3 is CASSTSPQAASYEQYF. CDR3 DNA sequence: TGTGCCAGCAGCACATCCCCACAAGCGGCCTCCTACGAGCAGTACTTC.

This clonotype was counted ten times or more. This chain joins TRBV20-1 and TRBJ2-1, with 10 bases aligning to TRBD1. The CDR3 covers 15 residues. Unmatched junction bases numbered 14, after V lost 6 bases and J lost 9 bases. From germline, CDR1 is DFQATT and CDR2 SNEGSKA (reference sequence). CDR3 amino acids: CSARRRQGAIGEQFF. In DNA form, the CDR3 reads TGCAGTGCCAGAAGGAGACAGGGGGCGATTGGTGAGCAGTTCTTC.

This clonotype has more than one count but fewer than ten. The chain joins TRBV29-1 to TRBJ2-3, with 12 nucleotides matching TRBD2. The length of the CDR3 is 15 residues. The V segment lost 4 bases and the J segment 2 bases; nucleotides outside the gene matches: 4. The germline CDR1 and CDR2 sequences are SQVTM and ANQGSEA. The CDR3 nucleotides read TGCAGCGTTGGTCTAGCGGGAGGGATCACAGATACGCAGTATTTT. It is translated as CSVGLAGGITDTQYF.

This clonotype was counted only a few times. Given a much more abundant clone one base away, this may be a read error. The chain has TRBV6-6 and TRBJ2-3; possible D gene TRBD2, 5 bases. The length of the CDR3 is 12 residues. V shed 6 bases and J shed 5 bases, with 9 bases lying between them. Looked up from germline, CDR1 is MNHNY and CDR2 is SVGAGI (reference sequence). The CDR3 DNA follows: TGTGCCAGCAGCCCCGGGATAGATACGCAGTATTTT. Protein product: CASSPGIDTQYF.

There are many counts of this clonotype. For the CDR3, the DNA is TGTGCCATCAGTGGCGACAGGGCTGCCTACGAGCAGTACTTC. The encoded protein is CAISGDRAAYEQYF. V gene TRBV10-3 combines with J gene TRBJ2-7, with 7 bases fitting TRBD1. Germline CDR1 reads ENHRY; CDR2 reads SYGVKD. Trimming cost V 4 bases and J 2 bases; bases outside gene matches: 5. The CDR3 length is 14 residues.

Many counts were recorded for this clonotype. J is TRBJ2-7 and V is TRBV12-3 or TRBV12-4; TRBD2 aligns across 9 bases. V shed 5 bases and J 5 bases; nucleotides not matched to a gene: 13. The CDR3 has 16 amino acids. The CDR3 DNA sequence: TGTGCCAGCAGTCTGGGGCCTAGCGGGACGAGGGACGAGCAGTACTTC. Its protein product is CASSLGPSGTRDEQYF.

This clonotype was seen a handful of times. This chain links TRBV25-1 with TRBJ2-3, with 9 bases matching TRBD2. Germline V CDR1 and CDR2: MGHDK, SYGVNS. This CDR3 comprises 17 residues. The junction had 9 bases not matched to a gene; V was cut back by 2 bases and J by 3 bases. CDR3 protein: CASSEHGAGGQTDTQYF. The CDR3 coding sequence is TGTGCCAGCAGTGAACATGGGGCGGGGGGGCAGACAGATACGCAGTATTTT.

J is TRBJ2-1 and V is TRBV20-1; D is possibly TRBD2 (6 bases). The CDR3 sequence is 12 residues long. The V gene lost 6 bases and the J gene lost 4 bases, with 10 bases spanning the gap. Germline-derived CDR1 and CDR2 are DFQATT and SNEGSKA (reference sequence). CDR3 loop: CSAGSGYNEQFF. The CDR3 DNA sequence: TGCAGTGCGGGTAGCGGATACAATGAGCAGTTCTTC.

Many counts were recorded for this clonotype. The J gene is TRBJ2-3, the V gene TRBV24-1; D ambiguous. The germline V gene has CDR1 KGHDR and CDR2 SFDVKD. V lost 4 bases, J lost 0 bases, and 16 bases lay in between. This CDR3 is 17 amino acids long. The CDR3 reads CATSEHDLPRSTDTQYF. The CDR3 nucleotides are TGTGCCACCAGTGAACATGACCTACCTCGGAGCACAGATACGCAGTATTTT.

The V gene is TRBV4-1, the J gene TRBJ1-1, with unresolved D. V lost 3 bases to trimming and J lost 6 bases, with 14 bases between them. This CDR3 is 14 amino acids long. CDR1 and CDR2 from the germline V gene are MGHRA and YSYEKL. The DNA of the CDR3 is TGCGCCAGCAGCCAGGGTTATGTCTCCGCTGAAGCTTTCTTT. Translated, it gives CASSQGYVSAEAFF.

CDR3: CATSDSQGQGFNEKLFF. CDR3 bases: TGTGCCACCAGTGACTCCCAGGGACAGGGGTTCAACGAAAAACTGTTTTTT. The genes are TRBV24-1 and TRBJ1-4; 10 bases match TRBD1. This CDR3 is built from 17 residues. Unmatched junction bases numbered 12, after V lost 4 bases and J lost 8 bases. Germline-derived CDR1 and CDR2 are KGHDR and SFDVKD.

This clonotype was observed many times. The chain has TRBV7-2 and TRBJ2-7; TRBD1 agrees at 8 bases. V lost 3 bases, J lost 0 bases, and 4 bases stayed unmatched. The CDR3 extends over 15 amino acids. Germline V gene lookup returns CDR1 SGHTA and CDR2 FQGNSA. This CDR3 reads CASSFQGQASYEQYF. In DNA, the CDR3 is TGTGCCAGCAGCTTCCAGGGACAGGCCTCCTACGAGCAGTACTTC. Variable domain in full (rest from reference TRBV7-2 and TRBJ2-7): GAGVSQSPSNKVTEKGKDVELRCDPISGHTALYWYRQSLGQGLEFLIYFQGNSAPDKSGLPSDRFSAERTGGSVSTLTIQRTQQEDSAVYLCASSFQGQASYEQYFGPGTRLTVT.

Ten or more counts support this clonotype. This chain links TRBV7-3 with TRBJ2-3; TRBD1 aligns across 7 bases. CDR1 and CDR2 from the germline V gene are SGHTA and FQGTGA. The CDR3 covers 14 residues. The V and J ends lost 5 bases and 3 bases, in that order; junction bases with no gene match: 5. The CDR3, as DNA: TGTGCCAGCAGCGGGGACAGTCAAACAGATACGCAGTATTTT. It translates to CASSGDSQTDTQYF.

This clonotype turned up a few times. This chain links TRBV12-3 or TRBV12-4 with TRBJ1-2; D perhaps matches TRBD1 (6 bases). The CDR3 covers 13 residues. V was clipped by 1 base and J by 8 bases, with 11 bases between them. This CDR3 reads CASSLDRGQGYTF. CDR3 coding DNA: TGTGCCAGCAGTTTAGACCGAGGACAGGGCTACACCTTC.

The chain carries TRBV12-3 or TRBV12-4 and TRBJ1-5, with D unclear. The V gene lost 1 base and the J gene lost 5 bases, with 9 bases spanning the gap. This CDR3 has 14 amino acids. The CDR3 reads CASSLVGMDQPQHF. CDR3 in DNA: TGTGCCAGCAGTTTAGTCGGGATGGATCAGCCCCAGCATTTT.

V usage is TRBV6-2 or TRBV6-3 and J usage is TRBJ2-3; possible D gene TRBD1, 6 bases. From germline, CDR1 is MNHEY and CDR2 SVGEGT. The CDR3 totals 18 residues. V lost 4 bases and J 3 bases, leaving 23 bases between the germline ends. CDR3 residues: CASSLTKFDRSGTDTQYF. In nucleotides, the CDR3 is TGTGCCAGCAGTTTGACCAAGTTCGACAGGTCGGGGACAGATACGCAGTATTTT.

V and J are TRBV7-2 and TRBJ2-1; 8 bases line up with TRBD2. This CDR3 contains 15 residues. The V segment lost 5 bases and the J segment 9 bases; nucleotides outside the gene matches: 12. Germline loops: CDR1 SGHTA, CDR2 FQGNSA. CDR3 residues: CASSASGGALGEQFF. The CDR3 coding sequence is TGTGCCAGCAGCGCCAGCGGGGGCGCCCTGGGTGAGCAGTTCTTC. The whole variable domain, filled in from reference TRBV7-2 and TRBJ2-1, reads GAGVSQSPSNKVTEKGKDVELRCDPISGHTALYWYRQSLGQGLEFLIYFQGNSAPDKSGLPSDRFSAERTGGSVSTLTIQRTQQEDSAVYLCASSASGGALGEQFFGPGTRLTVL.

This clonotype was counted a few times. The chain is built from TRBV12-3 or TRBV12-4 and TRBJ1-4; 9 positions match TRBD1. The CDR3 length is 16 residues. V gave up 6 bases and J gave up 0 bases; unmatched junction bases: 5. This CDR3 is CASSPDRGATNEKLFF. Written as DNA, the CDR3 is TGTGCCAGCAGCCCAGACAGGGGGGCAACTAATGAAAAACTGTTTTTT.

The rearrangement links TRBV19 to TRBJ2-2; D is possibly TRBD2 (5 bases). The length of the CDR3 is 14 residues. Trimming took off 4 bases at V and 5 bases at J, with 11 bases between the two ends. Germline V gives CDR1 LNHDA, CDR2 SQIVND (reference sequence). CDR3 nucleotides: TGTGCCAGTAGTAGCCGGGGTGCGACCGGGGAGCTGTTTTTT. It translates to CASSSRGATGELFF. Drawing the rest from reference TRBV19 and TRBJ2-2, the complete variable domain is DGGITQSPKYLFRKEGQNVTLSCEQNLNHDAMYWYRQDPGQGLRLIYYSQIVNDFQKGDIAEGYSVSREKKESFPLTVTSAQKNPTAFYLCASSSRGATGELFFGEGSRLTVL.

This clonotype was observed a few times. The CDR3 coding sequence is TGTGCCAGCAGACAGGGGTTTCATGGCTACACCTTC. It translates to CASRQGFHGYTF. This sequence joins TRBV27 and TRBJ1-2; 7 bases map to TRBD1. The trim removed 6 bases at V and 6 bases at J, leaving 4 bases unmatched. Germline lookup yields CDR1 MNHEY and CDR2 SMNVEV (reference sequence). The CDR3 totals 12 residues.

This clonotype showed up just a few times. J is TRBJ1-2 and V is TRBV9; 7 bases map to TRBD1. J gave up 4 bases and V 4 bases, and 10 bases lay outside the gene matches. The CDR3 runs to 15 residues. Germline lookup yields CDR1 SGDLS and CDR2 YYNGEE. The CDR3, as DNA: TGTGCCAGCAGCCCTTCGACAGGGACCTTCTATGGCTACACCTTC. Residues: CASSPSTGTFYGYTF. Full variable domain (rest looked up from reference TRBV9 and TRBJ1-2): DSGVTQTPKHLITATGQRVTLRCSPRSGDLSVYWYQQSLDQGLQFLIQYYNGEERAKGNILERFSAQQFPDLHSELNLSSLELGDSALYFCASSPSTGTFYGYTFGSGTRLTVV.

The chain couples TRBV20-1 to TRBJ1-2; no clear D gene. V was clipped by 6 bases and J by 5 bases, with 10 bases between them. This CDR3 has 11 amino acids. Germline values: CDR1 DFQATT, CDR2 SNEGSKA (reference sequence). CDR3: CSAGIDYGYTF. As DNA, the CDR3 is TGCAGTGCGGGTATCGATTATGGCTACACCTTC.

The sample holds a few counts of this clonotype. This rearrangement joins TRBV7-6 to TRBJ1-1; D unclear. V lost 2 bases and J 0 bases, leaving 16 bases between the germline ends. Germline V lookup: CDR1 SGHVS, CDR2 FNYEAQ. The CDR3 extends over 17 amino acids. The chain's CDR3 is CASSLSGRGQMNTEAFF. The DNA for the CDR3 is TGTGCCAGCAGCTTATCCGGGCGCGGCCAGATGAACACTGAAGCTTTCTTT. Using reference TRBV7-6 and TRBJ1-1 for the parts outside the CDR3, the full variable domain is GAGVSQSPRYKVTKRGQDVALRCDPISGHVSLYWYRQALGQGPEFLTYFNYEAQQDKSGLPNDRFSAERPEGSISTLTIQRTEQRDSAMYRCASSLSGRGQMNTEAFFGQGTRLTVV.

The table lists this clonotype with a few counts. The chain is built from TRBV2 and TRBJ1-1, with D unresolved. Looked up from germline, CDR1 is SNHLY and CDR2 is FYNNEI. The CDR3 consists of 14 residues. V was trimmed by 4 bases and J by 6 bases, leaving 15 bases between them. CDR3 loop: CASSVRYSSAEAFF. The CDR3 nucleotides are TGTGCCAGCAGTGTCCGATATTCGTCGGCTGAAGCTTTCTTT.